The entry that follows covers one T cell receptor beta chain sequence. Its antigen is not yet known. Base qualities were left out, and no much larger clone turns up one base away. The sample originates from a study of CD8+ T cells in alopecia areata listed by TCRdb under 2018. As for the study more broadly: The treated patients, all with moderate-to-severe alopecia areata, were enrolled in an open-label pilot trial of oral tofacitinib given at 5 to 10 mg twice daily. Tofacitinib was given for 6 to 18 months, followed by 6 months of follow-up off drug to assess delayed response and recurrence. High-throughput TCRbeta sequencing was used to examine T cell clonal expansion in alopecia areata in both the C3H/HeJ mouse model and human patients. Scalp tissue and sorted CD4+ and CD8+ peripheral blood T cells from patchy and totalis/universalis alopecia areata patients and from healthy controls were covered by human TCRbeta sequencing. Biopsies were taken from tofacitinib-treated patients at baseline and again at 4 and 24 weeks into treatment, and several of those patients also had a later scalp biopsy. Scalp clonality was compared across normal scalp (n=4), patchy alopecia areata scalp (n=8), and alopecia totalis/universalis scalp (n=8). RNA was extracted with the PAXgene miRNA kit for fixed scalp, the miRNeasy kit for PBMCs, and the RNeasy kit for mouse skin. immunoSEQ multiplex PCR using 35 Vbeta forward primers and 13 Jbeta reverse primers was used to amplify TCRbeta CDR3 regions.

Peripheral blood and lesional scalp punch biopsies were obtained from patients with alopecia areata. PBMCs were isolated by density centrifugation and stained for CD3, CD4 and CD8, after which CD4+ and CD8+ T cells were sorted on a FACSAria. The CDR3 runs 15 residues from the cysteine to the phenylalanine. The entry retains the CDR3 DNA only, 45 bases that are in frame from base 1. CDR1 and CDR2, looked up from the germline V gene, are MNHEY and SVGAGI. V is pruned by 0 bases and J by 5 bases, leaving 4 bases of the junction without a gene match. What the research found in general, with its limitations: Scalp TCR repertoire analysis is complicated because resident alphabeta T cells in normal human skin are also sequenced, whereas mouse skin is dominated by gammadelta T cells. TCR sequences shared between patients were less clear than in mice, possibly partly because of HLA diversity in the patient population. Lesional scalp, especially in alopecia totalis/universalis, showed higher clonality and more expanded CD8+ clones than normal scalp, suggesting antigenic drive.

The library was made by the immunoSEQ multiplex PCR assay. RNA was extracted from all samples and reverse transcribed into cDNA, which served as template for TCR sequencing. First-strand cDNA was synthesized with SuperScript III using a 2:1 mix of oligo-dT and random hexamers. A synthetic immune receptor repertoire was used to assess amplification bias, and residual bias was removed computationally. In the source study's methods: Raw reads were preprocessed to remove errors, and CDR3 was defined according to IMGT conventions as the region from the conserved cysteine to phenylalanine. Clonality was computed as 1 minus the Shannon entropy, with the entropy normalized by log2 of the number of productive unique TCRs. CD4 or CD8 identity of scalp clones was inferred by cross-referencing scalp TCRbeta sequences with sorted blood CD4 and CD8 repertoires. TCRdb took over this immuneACCESS table, retaining in-frame rearrangements with V and J assigned. Such tables are incomplete; in checked studies, under half of the missing clones stem from an unresolved V gene, and the remainder is unexplained. The V and J calls and clone size come from that table; D and trimming were worked out from the DNA. This sample gives about 120,000 clones in total; 35% to 45% of them show up just once. The ten largest clonotypes hold 2.5% to 3.5% of the sample.

The source material was CD4+ T cells sorted from blood. This clonotype was sampled from a human donor with alopecia areata. The receptor chain draws on TRBV6-5 and TRBJ1-1; TRBD1 fits 9 bases in the junction. The CDR3 has the sequence CASSYSRTGVTEAFF. The DNA sequence is TGTGCCAGCAGTTACTCTCGGACAGGGGTTACTGAAGCTTTCTTT.